One and the same sample provided the 7 T cell receptor beta chains below, sequenced in a study of siplizumab effects on memory and regulatory T cells (dated by TCRdb to 2018 to 2020). Library preparation was by the immunoSEQ multiplex PCR assay. The table comes from immuneACCESS by way of TCRdb, which keeps in-frame sequences with V and J called. Part of the clones is missing from these tables; in studies checked, under half for an unresolved V gene and the rest for unknown reasons. Across this sample there are fewer than 120,000 clones, with roughly 89% seen only once. Of the sample, 1% to 1.5% is held by the ten largest clones. What was sequenced was CD4+ T cells sorted from blood. Receptors originate from a human donor in good health.

The rearrangement links TRBV5-4 to TRBJ1-1, with D perhaps matching TRBD1 (5 bases). Per the germline V gene, CDR1 is SGHNT and CDR2 is YYREEE (reference sequence). The V gene lost 2 bases and the J gene lost 3 bases, with 14 bases spanning the gap. The CDR3 covers 15 residues. The CDR3 nucleotides read TGTGCCAGCAGCTTTGTTTCAGGGCGGGACACTGAAGCTTTCTTT. As protein: CASSFVSGRDTEAFF.

This rearrangement joins TRBV11-2 to TRBJ2-1, with 8 nucleotides matching TRBD2. Looked up from germline, CDR1 is SGHAT and CDR2 is FQNNGV. J was trimmed by 7 bases and V by 2 bases; bases with no gene match: 10. This CDR3 comprises 16 residues. The CDR3 loop is CASSLWSGGAGNEQFF. CDR3 DNA sequence: TGTGCCAGCAGCTTATGGTCCGGGGGGGCCGGGAATGAGCAGTTCTTC. The full variable domain, with the rest looked up from reference TRBV11-2 and TRBJ2-1, is EAGVAQSPRYKIIEKRQSVAFWCNPISGHATLYWYQQILGQGPKLLIQFQNNGVVDDSQLPKDRFSAERLKGVDSTLKIQPAKLEDSAVYLCASSLWSGGAGNEQFFGPGTRLTVL.

The rearrangement links TRBV4-2 to TRBJ2-6, with a tentative D call TRBD2 (5 bases). The germline gives CDR1 LGHNA, CDR2 YNFKEQ. The ends were cut back, 1 base at V and 0 bases at J, with 10 bases in the middle. The CDR3 totals 17 residues. CDR3 sequence (DNA): TGTGCCAGCAGCCAAGGCCGGGGAAGCTCTGGGGCCAACGTCCTGACTTTC. It yields the protein CASSQGRGSSGANVLTF.

V usage is TRBV19 and J usage is TRBJ2-5; 9 bases map to TRBD1. Trimming at V came to 3 bases and at J to 2 bases, leaving 7 bases not matched to a gene. CDR1 is LNHDA and CDR2 is SQIVND in the germline V gene (reference sequence). CDR3 length equals 16 residues. For the CDR3, the DNA is TGTGCCAGTAGTATGAGGGGACAGGGATTTCAAGAGACCCAGTACTTC. This encodes CASSMRGQGFQETQYF. Based on the CDR3 plus reference TRBV19 and TRBJ2-5, the full variable domain is DGGITQSPKYLFRKEGQNVTLSCEQNLNHDAMYWYRQDPGQGLRLIYYSQIVNDFQKGDIAEGYSVSREKKESFPLTVTSAQKNPTAFYLCASSMRGQGFQETQYFGPGTRLLVL.

The rearrangement joins TRBV6-4 to TRBJ2-3; D gene uncertain. This CDR3 contains 15 residues. The germline V gene has CDR1 MRHNA and CDR2 SNTAGT. The germline V and J ends were trimmed by 2 bases and 1 base, with 10 bases remaining between them. The CDR3 nucleotides are TGTGCCAGCAGTGACACAAGCGTGGGCACAGATACGCAGTATTTT. This sequence encodes CASSDTSVGTDTQYF.

The chain carries TRBV27 and TRBJ2-7; maybe TRBD1 (5 bases). The V end lost 5 bases, the J end lost 0 bases, and 14 bases lay between the germline ends. The CDR3 has 15 amino acids. CDR1 is MNHEY, CDR2 SMNVEV, per germline (reference sequence). The CDR3 loop reads CASSRTGSSSYEQYF. The DNA for the CDR3 is TGTGCCAGCAGTCGAACAGGTTCGAGCTCCTACGAGCAGTACTTC.

V is TRBV10-3 and J is TRBJ2-5; possibly TRBD1 or TRBD2 for D (5 bases each). The CDR3 has 14 amino acids. The V and J ends lost 4 bases and 2 bases respectively, with 11 bases between them. CDR1 and CDR2 from the germline V gene are ENHRY and SYGVKD. The CDR3 DNA reads as TGTGCCATCAGTGTAGGGACCCTACAAGAGACCCAGTACTTC. Translating it yields CAISVGTLQETQYF.